This T cell receptor (beta chain) originates from a study of blood T cell repertoires in COVID-19. Germline assignment: CDR1 MNHEY and CDR2 SVGAGI. With 2 bases removed from V and 4 bases from J, the gap between germline ends came to 8 bases. This CDR3 contains 14 residues. Original processing notes: Amplification from reference gene primers served as the basis for estimated nucleated cell counts. Measured with immunoSEQ multiplex PCR; TCRdb has only the in-frame clones, and not every one. The V and J calls and the clone size are those of that table, but D and trimming were determined from the DNA. The sample lists 400,000 or so clones, around 90% occurring once. Recruited during active infection, patients (from Seattle) were subsequently followed longitudinally.

Sequencing used peripheral blood. The TCR comes from a man in his late teens or twenties with COVID-19, enrolled during active disease. This chain uses TRBV6-5 with TRBJ1-4; no clear D gene. The CDR3 reads CASSYGRFNEKLFF. The CDR3 DNA reads as TGTGCCAGCAGTTACGGCAGGTTTAATGAAAAACTGTTTTTT.